Detailed here is one T cell receptor (beta chain). What it binds is unknown. The data are from a study of blood T cell dynamics during melanoma immunotherapy. Study context: First-line therapy was either pembrolizumab or nivolumab with ipilimumab for metastatic melanoma.

The study, taken as a whole, reports: It remained unknown if the driving T cell clones were melanoma-specific.

The time point is: week 3, after first cycle of checkpoint inhibitor. Samples come from before therapy and from week 3 after the first blockade cycle. Response was assessed by RECIST 1.1 at 12 weeks, except a couple of rapid progressors. The method was immunoSEQ multiplex PCR; TCRdb's version includes in-frame clones alone and lacks a portion of them. The table has roughly 8,900 clones, about 90% seen once. The sequenced sample was blood, obtained from a patient treated with checkpoint blockade. The sequence came from a human donor with melanoma.

The DNA for the CDR3 is TGCGCCAGCAGCTCTTTACTAGCGGGAGCCGGCGAGCAGTACTTC. This sequence encodes CASSSLLAGAGEQYF. The J gene is TRBJ2-7, the V gene TRBV5-1; TRBD2 agrees at 11 bases. The CDR3 loop spans 15 amino acids. Trimming took 3 bases from V and 6 from J; bases not matched to a gene: 8. Germline V gene data show CDR1 as SGHRS and CDR2 as YFSETQ. Full variable domain (remainder filled in from reference TRBV5-1 and TRBJ2-7): KAGVTQTPRYLIKTRGQQVTLSCSPISGHRSVSWYQQTPGQGLQFLFEYFSETQRNKGNFPGRFSGRQFSNSRSEMNVSTLELGDSALYLCASSSLLAGAGEQYFGPGTRLTVT.